The 17 T cell receptor beta chains listed next were all sequenced from one sample in a study of blood T cells in healthy people across ages. Primed by a sample-barcoded 5' primer and a J-beta primer mix, a second PCR proceeded for about 6 to 11 cycles. TCRdb passed the 5' RACE reads through MiXCR, listing each CDR3 protein once. Counted here are fewer than 650,000 distinct CDR3 sequences, about 28% occurring once; the ten biggest clones make up about 3.3%. This sample also appeared in a second study, on T cells of mothers and their children.

Sequences were obtained from blood. The receptors here all came from a boy aged 2-15 years in good health.

The chain uses TRBV6-5 and TRBJ2-7; 8 nucleotides line up with TRBD1. The CDR3 extends over 14 amino acids. Unmatched junction bases numbered 4, after V lost 6 bases and J lost 0 bases. Germline V gene lookup returns CDR1 MNHEY and CDR2 SVGAGI. CDR3 sequence: CASRRGQGSYEQYF. CDR3 bases: TGTGCCAGCAGGAGAGGACAGGGCTCCTACGAGCAGTACTTC.

This clonotype has only a few counts. The V gene is TRBV29-1, the J gene TRBJ2-5; TRBD1 might be the D (6 bases). The ends were cut back, 4 bases at V and 5 bases at J, with 17 bases in the middle. This CDR3 has 14 amino acids. Germline V gene data show CDR1 as SQVTM and CDR2 as ANQGSEA. Here the CDR3 DNA reads TGCAGCGTTGCCCTCGCTTTTACAGGGGAGACCCAGTACTTC. It translates to CSVALAFTGETQYF.

The CDR3: CASSRDGLPKNIQYF. In nucleotides, the CDR3 is TGTGCCAGCAGCCGAGACGGCTTACCCAAAAACATTCAGTACTTC. The V gene is TRBV3-1, the J gene TRBJ2-4; D gene ambiguous. The length of the CDR3 is 15 residues. Trimming removed 4 bases from V and 2 bases from J, with 12 bases in between. CDR1 and CDR2 from the germline V gene are LGHDT and YNNKEL (reference sequence).

This clonotype was observed a few times. The chain recombines TRBV5-1 with TRBJ2-5, with 14 bases lining up with TRBD2. TRBJ2-7 matches the DNA end more closely, so the J call is doubtful. The germline V gene has CDR1 SGHRS and CDR2 YFSETQ. This CDR3 is 16 amino acids long. The DNA for the CDR3 is TGCGCCAGCAGCTCCCTGGGACTAGCGGGAGTTTACGAGCAGTACTTC. Translated, it gives CASSSLGLAGVYEQYF.

The table lists this clonotype with a few counts. The rearrangement uses TRBV3-1 and TRBJ2-4, with unresolved D. Trimming removed 1 base at V and 0 bases at J, with 7 bases between. CDR1 is LGHDT and CDR2 is YNNKEL in the germline V gene (reference sequence). The CDR3 sequence is 15 residues long. Here the CDR3 DNA reads TGTGCCAGCAGCCAAGTTGGCCTAGCCAAAAACATTCAGTACTTC. This sequence encodes CASSQVGLAKNIQYF.

This chain joins TRBV5-1 and TRBJ2-4; the D call may be TRBD1 or TRBD2 (6 bases each). Germline V CDR1 and CDR2: SGHRS, YFSETQ. The length of the CDR3 is 17 residues. V was pared by 0 bases and J by 2 bases, with 15 bases between. In DNA, the CDR3 is TGCGCCAGCAGCTTGGTGTATAGGGGGGCAACCAAAAACATTCAGTACTTC. Amino acids: CASSLVYRGATKNIQYF.

The chain joins TRBV3-1 to TRBJ2-3; 10 positions agree with TRBD2. Per the germline V gene, CDR1 is LGHDT and CDR2 is YNNKEL (reference sequence). The ends lost 5 bases at V and 4 bases at J; junction bases unmatched: 6. The CDR3 spans 15 residues. CDR3: CASSTSSGGADTQYF. CDR3 DNA: TGTGCCAGCAGCACTTCTAGCGGGGGAGCAGATACGCAGTATTTT.

This sequence joins TRBV6-1 and TRBJ2-6; TRBD1 is a possible D gene (5 bases). Germline values: CDR1 MNHNS, CDR2 SASEGT. The V end was cut by 2 bases, the J end by 1 base, with 12 bases between. This CDR3 contains 17 residues. The CDR3 DNA sequence: TGTGCCAGCAGTGAAAGGGGCGGTCCATCTGGGGCCAACGTCCTGACTTTC. Amino acid sequence: CASSERGGPSGANVLTF.

The chain uses TRBV20-1 and TRBJ2-5; tentative D call: TRBD1 (6 bases). TRBJ2-7 matches the DNA end more closely, so the J call is doubtful. CDR1 and CDR2 (germline): DFQATT, SNEGSKA (reference sequence). The CDR3 totals 12 residues. CDR3 loop: CSASLGAYEQYF. DNA of the CDR3: TGCAGTGCTAGTTTGGGGGCTTACGAGCAGTACTTC.

This sequence joins TRBV6-5 and TRBJ1-3; tentative D call: TRBD1 (6 bases). This CDR3 region has 14 residues. With 6 bases removed from V and 2 bases from J, the gap between germline ends came to 11 bases. Germline CDR1 MNHEY, CDR2 SVGAGI. The chain's CDR3 is CASRNRATGNTIYF. CDR3 in DNA: TGTGCCAGCAGAAACAGGGCTACTGGAAACACCATATATTTT.

This clonotype was found a few times. J is TRBJ1-2 and V is TRBV12-3 or TRBV12-4; D remains ambiguous. Trimming left V 4 bases short and J 7 bases short, with 10 bases between. This CDR3 spans 12 amino acids. The CDR3 region is CASSSGRGGYTF. In DNA form, the CDR3 reads TGTGCCAGCAGTTCCGGACGCGGTGGCTACACCTTC.

The chain uses TRBV5-4 and TRBJ2-3, with 9 bases aligning to TRBD1. The junction had 5 bases not matched to a gene; V was cut back by 4 bases and J by 2 bases. Germline V gives CDR1 SGHNT, CDR2 YYREEE (reference sequence). The CDR3 extends over 15 amino acids. In DNA, the CDR3 is TGTGCCAGCAGCCCTCGGACAGGGGACACAGATACGCAGTATTTT. It translates to CASSPRTGDTDTQYF.

This clonotype was seen a handful of times. This chain links TRBV5-1 with TRBJ2-3; 8 nucleotides align to TRBD2. J gave up 6 bases and V 0 bases, and 12 bases lay outside the gene matches. This CDR3 comprises 17 residues. Germline assignment: CDR1 SGHRS and CDR2 YFSETQ. CDR3 sequence (DNA): TGCGCCAGCAGCTTGGGTGTCCGGGAGGGCCCGGGGGATACGCAGTATTTT. It encodes CASSLGVREGPGDTQYF.

This clonotype was recorded many times. The chain carries TRBV3-1 and TRBJ1-1; 9 bases map to TRBD1. Germline-derived CDR1 and CDR2 are LGHDT and YNNKEL (reference sequence). V lost 3 bases, J lost 2 bases, and 1 base stayed unmatched. This CDR3 has 14 amino acids. CDR3 DNA sequence: TGTGCCAGCAGCCAGGGACAGGGAAACACTGAAGCTTTCTTT. Protein: CASSQGQGNTEAFF.

The chain joins TRBV20-1 to TRBJ2-5; maybe TRBD2 (5 bases). Trimming stripped 3 bases from V and 6 bases from J, with 11 bases between. Germline V lookup: CDR1 DFQATT, CDR2 SNEGSKA (reference sequence). The CDR3 contains 12 residues. For the CDR3, the DNA is TGCAGTGCTAGCTCGGAGCGGAAGACCCAGTACTTC. Its translation: CSASSERKTQYF.

The gene calls are TRBV7-9 and TRBJ1-1; the D gene is possibly TRBD1 (5 bases). Trimming took off 1 base at V and 4 bases at J, with 13 bases between the two ends. Germline V gene sequence: CDR1 SEHNR, CDR2 FQNEAQ (reference sequence). The CDR3 is 15 amino acids. The CDR3 DNA sequence: TGTGCCAGCAGCTTAGTAAGTAGCGGGGGCACTGAAGCTTTCTTT. Translating gives CASSLVSSGGTEAFF.

The chain recombines TRBV20-1 with TRBJ1-2; D is uncertain. The CDR3 is 12 residues long. Trimming removed 6 bases at V and 9 bases at J, with 17 bases between. Germline CDR1 is DFQATT and CDR2 is SNEGSKA (reference sequence). The chain's CDR3 is CSATPRGVRYTF. DNA for the CDR3: TGCAGTGCAACCCCCCGAGGAGTTCGCTACACCTTC.